Described below is a single T cell receptor (beta chain) sequence and its context. Its antigen is not identified. CDR3 length: 16 amino acids. These data come from a study of CD8+ T cells in alopecia areata. Extracted RNA was reverse transcribed, and the resulting cDNA served as sequencing template. The data were produced by immunoSEQ multiplex PCR, yet TCRdb's version contains in-frame clones alone and is incomplete. The table includes more than 95,000 clones, 55% detected once. Findings of the study overall: There were also resident alphabeta T cells of normal skin sequenced in scalp samples. Scalp lesions, especially in alopecia totalis/universalis, had higher clonality than normal scalp.

The sample consisted of CD4+ T cells sorted from blood. This sequence originates from a human donor in good health. This sequence joins TRBV1 and TRBJ2-7; the table calls TRBD2, which could not be checked here. TRBV1 is shown as a pseudogene. The chain's CDR3 is CTSSPETTSAAGEQYF. As DNA, the CDR3 is TGCACCAGCAGCCCCGAAACAACTTCGGCTGCGGGGGAGCAGTACTTC.